The subject of this entry is one TCR beta chain. The antigen is not known. MiXCR was run by TCRdb on the 5' RACE reads, yielding one entry per CDR3 protein. The sample has 1.5 million to 2 million distinct CDR3 sequences; about 31% are singletons. The data belong to a study of identical twins. Study-level findings and limits: Invariant MAIT and iNKT cells may have partly biased zero-insertion analyses.

Between the trimmed V and J ends, which lost 9 bases and 1 base, there was a span of 17 bases. Per germline, CDR1 SGHAT and CDR2 FQNNGV. CDR3 length: 15 residues. Source material: cord blood. V and J are TRBV11-2 and TRBJ2-3, with a weak D call TRBD2 (6 bases). The clonotype originates from a newborn girl in good health. This chain's CDR3 is CASTGASVRTDTQYF. Written as DNA, the CDR3 is TGTGCCAGTACTGGGGCTAGCGTGCGCACAGATACGCAGTATTTT.